This TCR beta chain was captured by sequencing in a study of blood T cell repertoires in COVID-19. Study-wide background: COVID-19 samples from acute and convalescent phases originated in the United States, Italy and Spain. T cells, B-cell-depleted T cells, or PBMCs provided the cDNA or gDNA that served as material.

Under the authors' procedure: Nucleated cell number was recorded as an estimate derived from reference gene primer amplification. TCRdb's copy holds only in-frame clones and misses some; the assay was immunoSEQ multiplex PCR. V and J calls and clone size are as listed in that table; D and trimming were resolved from the DNA. The sample consists of some 87,000 clones, around four fifths of them appearing once. V shed 4 bases, J shed 5 bases, and the junction held 7 bases outside the gene matches. This CDR3 contains 14 residues. The V gene's germline CDR1 is SGHRS and CDR2 YFSETQ. Sequencing was carried out using peripheral blood. This clonotype originated in a woman in her 70s with active or convalescent COVID-19. The rearrangement uses TRBV5-1 and TRBJ2-3; 7 bases match TRBD1. The CDR3 is CASSPTGSVDTQYF. Here the CDR3 DNA reads TGCGCCAGCAGCCCGACAGGGAGCGTAGATACGCAGTATTTT.